This T cell receptor beta chain came from a study of monozygotic twins with inflammatory bowel disease. TCRdb reprocessed the 5' RACE reads and reports one entry per CDR3 protein, with no DNA. This sample contains 350,000 to 400,000 distinct CDR3 sequences. The sample was blood. This receptor was obtained from a human donor with ulcerative colitis or Crohn's disease, or a healthy co-twin of an affected twin (not recorded which).

CDR3 loop: CATSRQGQGTDTQYF. This chain links TRBV15 with TRBJ2-3; the TCRdb call, TRBD1, lacks DNA for checking. CDR1 is LNHNV and CDR2 is YYDKDF in the germline V gene (reference sequence). The length of the CDR3 is 15 residues.